A single sample gave rise to the 28 T cell receptor beta chains below, sequenced in a study of T-cell reconstitution after alpha-beta-depleted transplantation in children (dated by TCRdb to the mid-2010s). Library preparation employed PCR. Sequencing used an Illumina HiSeq 2500. To normalize quantification of the TCRbeta repertoire, the TCR libraries were built with molecular barcoding that relied on unique molecular identifiers. TCRdb cleaned the public reads at Q25 with fastp, built clones with MiXCR and kept in-frame beta chains. Each record represents a unique CDR3 protein, reported with the most common genes and DNA among its rows. This sample gives 440,000 or so distinct CDR3 sequences in total; approximately 11% of them show up just once. The top ten hold approximately 5% of the sample. The sequences come from PBMCs from the stem cell graft donor, collected from the stem cell graft. The source is a human donor who donated a stem cell graft to a child with acute myeloid leukemia.

This clonotype is a singleton in its sample. The V gene is TRBV11-2, the J gene TRBJ1-5; TRBD1 matches 10 bases. The CDR3 has 18 amino acids. Germline loops: CDR1 SGHAT, CDR2 FQNNGV. Germline trimming cut 5 bases from V and 0 bases from J; bases unmatched to any gene: 10. This CDR3 is CASSRRQGASYSNQPQHF. CDR3 in DNA: TGTGCCAGCAGCCGACGACAGGGGGCCTCTTATAGCAATCAGCCCCAGCATTTT.

This CDR3 reads CSASLTGGVVGEQFF. The CDR3, as DNA: TGCAGTGCTAGTCTAACCGGGGGAGTGGTTGGTGAGCAGTTCTTC. The V call is TRBV20-1, the J call TRBJ2-1, with D perhaps matching TRBD2 (6 bases). The CDR3 covers 15 residues. Trimming removed 3 bases from V and 9 bases from J, with 21 bases in between. In germline, CDR1 is DFQATT, CDR2 SNEGSKA (reference sequence).

The genes are TRBV5-6 and TRBJ1-5; D gene unclear. V shed 0 bases and J shed 6 bases, with 7 bases lying between them. In germline, CDR1 is SGHDT, CDR2 YYEEEE. CDR3 length: 13 residues. The CDR3 spells CASSLVGSQPQHF. CDR3 nucleotide sequence: TGTGCCAGCAGCTTGGTAGGGAGTCAGCCCCAGCATTTT.

The chain employs TRBV12-3 or TRBV12-4 and TRBJ2-1; D is ambiguous. The CDR3 sequence is 12 residues long. V shed 4 bases and J shed 5 bases, with 6 bases lying between them. The CDR3 nucleotides read TGTGCCAGCAGTTCCCGGAACAATGAGCAGTTCTTC. Encoded protein: CASSSRNNEQFF.

The chain employs TRBV2 and TRBJ2-5, with TRBD1 matching 8 bases. The CDR3 is made up of 12 amino acids. V lost 9 bases and J lost 3; bases outside the gene matches: 3. Germline V gene data show CDR1 as SNHLY and CDR2 as FYNNEI. CDR3 amino acids: CASWGQEETQYF. The DNA for the CDR3 is TGTGCCAGTTGGGGACAGGAAGAGACCCAGTACTTC.

This chain links TRBV5-1 with TRBJ1-5, with 10 bases that match TRBD1. CDR1 is SGHRS, CDR2 YFSETQ, per germline. V gave up 4 bases and J gave up 7 bases; unmatched junction bases: 8. CDR3 length: 15 residues. The CDR3 coding sequence is TGCGCCAGCAGCCCCGGGACAGGGGTGGAACAGCCCCAGCATTTT. Translated: CASSPGTGVEQPQHF.

The chain joins TRBV5-1 to TRBJ2-3; possibly TRBD1 or TRBD2 for D (5 bases each). Germline lookup yields CDR1 SGHRS and CDR2 YFSETQ. The V and J ends lost 0 bases and 7 bases respectively, with 12 bases between them. This CDR3 has 14 amino acids. CDR3 nucleotide sequence: TGCGCCAGCAGCTTGGGGGACGTGTCAAATACGCAGTATTTT. It translates to CASSLGDVSNTQYF.

This clonotype counts as medium-sized (0.01 to 0.1%). The chain recombines TRBV5-1 with TRBJ2-3, with D possibly being TRBD2 (6 bases). Per the germline V gene, CDR1 is SGHRS and CDR2 is YFSETQ. V lost 2 bases to trimming and J lost 5 bases, with 9 bases between them. The CDR3 covers 13 residues. The CDR3 sequence is CASSFPGEDTQYF. CDR3 sequence (DNA): TGCGCCAGCAGCTTCCCGGGGGAAGATACGCAGTATTTT.

The chain is built from TRBV21-1 and TRBJ2-3; the DNA was not used to check the table's D call, TRBD2. TRBV21-1 represents a pseudogene. CDR3 length: 15 residues. CDR3 sequence reads: CASSAPGLATKVKYF. CDR3 nucleotide sequence: TGTGCCAGCAGCGCCCCGGGACTAGCAACCAAGGTGAAGTATTTT.

At least ten counts were recorded for this clonotype. V gene TRBV5-1 combines with J gene TRBJ1-1; D not certain. Germline loops: CDR1 SGHRS, CDR2 YFSETQ. There are 12 residues in the CDR3. V was pared by 3 bases and J by 4 bases, with 7 bases between. CDR3 sequence reads: CASSSPLTEAFF. The CDR3 coding sequence is TGCGCCAGCAGCTCCCCCCTCACTGAAGCTTTCTTT. Using reference TRBV5-1 and TRBJ1-1 for the parts outside the CDR3, the full variable domain is KAGVTQTPRYLIKTRGQQVTLSCSPISGHRSVSWYQQTPGQGLQFLFEYFSETQRNKGNFPGRFSGRQFSNSRSEMNVSTLELGDSALYLCASSSPLTEAFFGQGTRLTVV.

The CDR3 DNA reads TGCGCCAGCAGCAAAGACAGGGGCTACAATGAGCAGTTCTTC. Its translation is CASSKDRGYNEQFF. The chain employs TRBV5-1 and TRBJ2-1, with TRBD1 matching over 8 bases. The CDR3 length is 14 residues. Germline loops: CDR1 SGHRS, CDR2 YFSETQ. V was pared by 4 bases and J by 3 bases, with 3 bases of the junction left unmatched.

This clonotype was counted between two and nine times. The chain couples TRBV20-1 to TRBJ2-2; D perhaps matches TRBD2 (5 bases). This CDR3 has 16 amino acids. The V end was cut by 1 base, the J end by 4 bases, with 16 bases between. Germline-derived CDR1 and CDR2 are DFQATT and SNEGSKA (reference sequence). The CDR3 nucleotides are TGCAGTGCTAGAGGCACCCGTTCGGGGTCCACCGGGGAGCTGTTTTTT. Protein sequence: CSARGTRSGSTGELFF.

This clonotype has at least ten counts. One end of the junction fails to match germline, which may point to a read error. The V gene is TRBV12-3 or TRBV12-4, the J gene TRBJ1-6; D is unresolved. This CDR3 contains 14 residues. CDR3 sequence (DNA): TGTGCCAGCAGCATGGGTGGTTATAGTTCACCCCTCCACTTT. Translating it yields CASSMGGYSSPLHF.

The chain combines TRBV12-3 or TRBV12-4 with TRBJ2-1; 8 positions agree with TRBD2. The CDR3 extends over 14 amino acids. V lost 3 bases to trimming and J lost 9 bases; unmatched junction nucleotides: 7. This chain's CDR3 is CASSLGGGLFEQFF. In DNA form, the CDR3 reads TGTGCCAGCAGTTTGGGCGGGGGGCTTTTTGAGCAGTTCTTC.

This clonotype turned up a few times. V is TRBV25-1 and J is TRBJ2-3; 10 bases agree with TRBD2. Looked up from germline, CDR1 is MGHDK and CDR2 is SYGVNS. Trimming took 6 bases from V and 1 from J; bases not matched to a gene: 10. The CDR3 is made up of 17 amino acids. In nucleotides, the CDR3 is TGTGCCAGCAGGGGTCCTCGCCTAGCGGGGGGCACAGATACGCAGTATTTT. Its protein product is CASRGPRLAGGTDTQYF.

This clonotype has more than one count but fewer than ten. The chain links TRBV20-1 to TRBJ1-2; D is unclear. The V gene lost 5 bases and the J gene lost 3 bases, with 10 bases spanning the gap. The germline V gene has CDR1 DFQATT and CDR2 SNEGSKA (reference sequence). CDR3 length equals 12 residues. This CDR3 reads CSAETTYYGYTF. The CDR3, as DNA: TGCAGTGCTGAGACAACTTACTATGGCTACACCTTC.

This clonotype was seen more than once but under ten times. The chain uses TRBV2 and TRBJ1-2, with TRBD1 identical over 7 bases. V shed 1 base and J 3 bases; nucleotides not matched to a gene: 2. Germline CDR1 SNHLY, CDR2 FYNNEI. The CDR3 is 14 amino acids. The CDR3 region is CASSEDRGDYGYTF. The CDR3 DNA reads TGTGCCAGCAGTGAAGACAGGGGAGACTATGGCTACACCTTC.

This clonotype was detected a few times. The rearrangement uses TRBV7-8 and TRBJ2-3; D is unclear. The V and J ends lost 5 bases and 3 bases respectively, with 18 bases between them. Germline CDR1 is SGHVS and CDR2 is FQNEAQ. There are 16 residues in the CDR3. CDR3 sequence: CASSPLPRVLTDTQYF. CDR3 DNA: TGTGCCAGCAGCCCGTTACCCCGAGTCTTGACAGATACGCAGTATTTT.

About this clonotype: This may stem from a read error, because a much larger clone lies one nucleotide away. The chain combines TRBV10-2 with TRBJ2-3, with 7 nucleotides matching TRBD1. Germline CDR1 and CDR2: WSHSY and SAAADI. This CDR3 comprises 13 residues. The CDR3 here is CVSRDSSTDTQYF. As DNA, the CDR3 is TGCGTCAGCCGGGACAGTAGCACAGATACGCAGTATTTT.

The chain carries TRBV20-1 and TRBJ2-5, with D hard to call. Trimming removed 4 bases from V and 2 bases from J, with 14 bases in between. Germline V gene lookup returns CDR1 DFQATT and CDR2 SNEGSKA (reference sequence). This CDR3 is 14 amino acids long. DNA for the CDR3: TGCAGTGCTATACCCCGGGTTGGGCAAGAGACCCAGTACTTC. Translation: CSAIPRVGQETQYF.

The table lists this clonotype with a few counts. The chain recombines TRBV10-3 with TRBJ1-1; D not resolved. The CDR3 is made up of 15 amino acids. V was shortened by 2 bases and J by 4 bases, with 14 bases between the two germline ends. The germline V gene has CDR1 ENHRY and CDR2 SYGVKD. The CDR3 nucleotides read TGTGCCATCAGTGAGGGAGGGCCCCTTGGCACTGAAGCTTTCTTT. Translating gives CAISEGGPLGTEAFF.

In DNA, the CDR3 is TGCAGTGCTAGTAGTCGAGTAGCGCGGGGGGTTTCTGAGCAGTTCTTC. Protein sequence: CSASSRVARGVSEQFF. The gene calls are TRBV20-1 and TRBJ2-1; 8 nucleotides line up with TRBD2. Germline CDR1 DFQATT, CDR2 SNEGSKA (reference sequence). The CDR3 runs 16 residues. J lost 9 bases, V lost 3 bases, and 16 bases had no gene match.

Ten or more counts support this clonotype. This chain uses TRBV5-1 with TRBJ1-3; D not certain. This CDR3 contains 15 residues. Trimming pared 0 bases from V and 4 bases from J, leaving 11 bases between. CDR1 and CDR2 (germline): SGHRS, YFSETQ. The CDR3 DNA follows: TGCGCCAGCAGCTTGGACGAGGTGGCGGGAAACACCATATATTTT. Translation: CASSLDEVAGNTIYF.

This clonotype has just one count. The genes are TRBV5-6 and TRBJ2-5; D is uncertain. The V end was cut by 2 bases, the J end by 4 bases, with 15 bases between. Germline V gene sequence: CDR1 SGHDT, CDR2 YYEEEE. This CDR3 is 15 amino acids long. CDR3: CASSFVVEWGETQYF. Written as DNA, the CDR3 is TGTGCCAGCAGCTTCGTGGTGGAATGGGGAGAGACCCAGTACTTC. The full variable domain, rest sourced from reference TRBV5-6 and TRBJ2-5, is DAGVTQSPTHLIKTRGQQVTLRCSPKSGHDTVSWYQQALGQGPQFIFQYYEEEERQRGNFPDRFSGHQFPNYSSELNVNALLLGDSALYLCASSFVVEWGETQYFGPGTRLLVL.

V gene TRBV4-2 combines with J gene TRBJ2-7; D gene ambiguous. Germline values: CDR1 LGHNA, CDR2 YNFKEQ. There are 13 residues in the CDR3. V dropped 0 bases and J dropped 4 bases, with 7 bases sitting between them. CDR3 loop: CASSQELSYEQYF. Here the CDR3 DNA reads TGTGCCAGCAGCCAAGAATTATCATACGAGCAGTACTTC.

In this sample, this clonotype turned up many times. The rearrangement uses TRBV10-3 and TRBJ2-2; possibly TRBD2 for D (6 bases). Germline V gene sequence: CDR1 ENHRY, CDR2 SYGVKD. CDR3 length: 15 amino acids. The V end lost 6 bases, the J end lost 2 bases, and 13 bases lay between the germline ends. The CDR3 region has the DNA TGTGCCATCAGCCGCCGGGACTCCAACACCGGGGAGCTGTTTTTT. Translation: CAISRRDSNTGELFF.

The chain carries TRBV21-1 and TRBJ2-5; the table's D call, TRBD1, has no DNA check behind it. TRBV21-1 is listed as a pseudogene. The CDR3 has 16 amino acids. The CDR3 region is CASSASTPRGEETQYF. The CDR3 DNA sequence: TGTGCCAGCAGCGCCTCAACCCCCAGGGGCGAAGAGACCCAGTACTTC.

A few counts support this clonotype. The J gene is TRBJ2-1, the V gene TRBV20-1, with TRBD2 identical over 8 bases. V was pared by 1 base and J by 5 bases, with 7 bases of the junction left unmatched. The CDR3 has 15 residues. The germline V gene has CDR1 DFQATT and CDR2 SNEGSKA (reference sequence). CDR3 region: CSARAGLGGDNEQFF. For the CDR3, the DNA is TGCAGTGCTAGAGCGGGACTAGGGGGGGACAATGAGCAGTTCTTC.